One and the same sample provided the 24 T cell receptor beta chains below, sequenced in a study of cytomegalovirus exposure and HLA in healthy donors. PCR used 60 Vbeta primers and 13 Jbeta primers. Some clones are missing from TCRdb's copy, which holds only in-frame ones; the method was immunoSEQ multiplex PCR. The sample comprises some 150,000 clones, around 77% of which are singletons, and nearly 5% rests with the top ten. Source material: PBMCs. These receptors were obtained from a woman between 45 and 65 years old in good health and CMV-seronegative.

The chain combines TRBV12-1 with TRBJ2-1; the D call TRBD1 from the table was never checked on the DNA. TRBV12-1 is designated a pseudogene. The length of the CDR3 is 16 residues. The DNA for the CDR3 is TGTGCCAGCAGCCGACAGGATGGAATGGCTGGATCTGAGCAGTTCTTC. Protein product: CASSRQDGMAGSEQFF.

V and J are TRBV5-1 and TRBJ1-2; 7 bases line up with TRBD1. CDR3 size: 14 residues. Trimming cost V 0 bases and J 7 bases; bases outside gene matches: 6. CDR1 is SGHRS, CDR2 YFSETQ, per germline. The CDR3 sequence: CASSLEVTGCGYTF. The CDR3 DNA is TGCGCCAGCAGCTTGGAGGTGACAGGGTGTGGCTACACCTTC. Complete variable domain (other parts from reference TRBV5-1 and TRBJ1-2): KAGVTQTPRYLIKTRGQQVTLSCSPISGHRSVSWYQQTPGQGLQFLFEYFSETQRNKGNFPGRFSGRQFSNSRSEMNVSTLELGDSALYLCASSLEVTGCGYTFGSGTRLTVV.

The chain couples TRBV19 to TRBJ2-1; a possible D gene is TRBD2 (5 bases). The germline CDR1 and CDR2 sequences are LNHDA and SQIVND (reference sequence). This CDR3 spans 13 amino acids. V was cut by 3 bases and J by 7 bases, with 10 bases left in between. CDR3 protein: CASSIQGGNEQFF. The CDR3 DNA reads TGTGCCAGTAGTATCCAAGGAGGTAATGAGCAGTTCTTC.

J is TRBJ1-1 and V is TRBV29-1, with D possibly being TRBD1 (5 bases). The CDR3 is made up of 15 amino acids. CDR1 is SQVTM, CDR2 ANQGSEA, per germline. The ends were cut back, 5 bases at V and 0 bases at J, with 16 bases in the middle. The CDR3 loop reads CSVYDSPHMNTEAFF. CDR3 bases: TGCAGCGTTTACGACAGCCCACATATGAACACTGAAGCTTTCTTT.

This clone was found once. The DNA for the CDR3 is TGCGCCAGCAAACAGGGGGCTAGATCCACCGGGGAGCTGTTTTTT. This gives the protein CASKQGARSTGELFF. The V gene is TRBV5-1, the J gene TRBJ2-2; 9 bases fit TRBD1. This CDR3 region has 15 residues. V was clipped by 6 bases and J by 4 bases; unmatched bases: 7. Germline CDR1 SGHRS, CDR2 YFSETQ.

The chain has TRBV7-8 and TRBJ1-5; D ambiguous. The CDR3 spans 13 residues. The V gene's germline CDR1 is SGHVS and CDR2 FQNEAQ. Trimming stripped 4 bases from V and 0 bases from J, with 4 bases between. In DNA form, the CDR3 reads TGTGCCAGCAGCTATCATAGCAATCAGCCCCAGCATTTT. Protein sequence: CASSYHSNQPQHF. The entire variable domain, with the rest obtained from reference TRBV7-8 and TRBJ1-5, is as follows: GAGVSQSPRYKVAKRGQDVALRCDPISGHVSLFWYQQALGQGPEFLTYFQNEAQLDKSGLPSDRFFAERPEGSVSTLKIQRTQQEDSAVYLCASSYHSNQPQHFGDGTRLSIL.

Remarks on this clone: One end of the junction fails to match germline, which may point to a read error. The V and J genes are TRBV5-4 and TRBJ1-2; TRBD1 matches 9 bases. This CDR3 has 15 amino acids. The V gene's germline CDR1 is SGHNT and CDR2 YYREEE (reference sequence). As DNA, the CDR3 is TGTGCCAGCAGCTTAGATGGACAGGGGTCCTATGACTACACCTTC. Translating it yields CASSLDGQGSYDYTF.

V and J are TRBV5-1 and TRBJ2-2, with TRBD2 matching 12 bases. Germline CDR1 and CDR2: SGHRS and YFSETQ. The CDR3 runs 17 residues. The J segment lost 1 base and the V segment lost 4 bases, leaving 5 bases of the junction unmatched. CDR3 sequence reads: CASSPSTSGGNTGELFF. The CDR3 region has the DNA TGCGCCAGCAGCCCTTCGACTAGCGGGGGGAACACCGGGGAGCTGTTTTTT.

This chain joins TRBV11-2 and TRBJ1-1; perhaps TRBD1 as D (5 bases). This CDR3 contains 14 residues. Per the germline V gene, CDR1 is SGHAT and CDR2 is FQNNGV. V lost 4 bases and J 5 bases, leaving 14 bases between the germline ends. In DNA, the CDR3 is TGTGCCAGCAGCTACGGTTCGGGGGTGACTGAAGCTTTCTTT. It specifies CASSYGSGVTEAFF.

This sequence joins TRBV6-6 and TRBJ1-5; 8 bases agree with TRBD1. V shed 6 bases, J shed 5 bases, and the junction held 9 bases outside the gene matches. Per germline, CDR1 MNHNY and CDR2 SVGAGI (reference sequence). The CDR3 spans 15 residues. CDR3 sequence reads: CASRTGQGIYQPQHF. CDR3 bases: TGTGCCAGCAGAACCGGACAGGGTATTTATCAGCCCCAGCATTTT.

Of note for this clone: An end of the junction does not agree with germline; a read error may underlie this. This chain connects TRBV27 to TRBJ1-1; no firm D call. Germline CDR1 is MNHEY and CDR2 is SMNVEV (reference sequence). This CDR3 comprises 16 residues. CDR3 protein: CAGSLTSAAMNTEAFF. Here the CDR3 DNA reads TGTGCCGGCAGTTTAACTTCCGCGGCGATGAACACTGAAGCTTTCTTT.

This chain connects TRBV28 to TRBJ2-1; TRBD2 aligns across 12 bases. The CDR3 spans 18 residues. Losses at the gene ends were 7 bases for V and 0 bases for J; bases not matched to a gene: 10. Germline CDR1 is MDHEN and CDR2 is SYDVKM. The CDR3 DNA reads TGTGCCAGCACCAAAGGGCTAGCGGGGGGGCCCTCCTACAATGAGCAGTTCTTC. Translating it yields CASTKGLAGGPSYNEQFF. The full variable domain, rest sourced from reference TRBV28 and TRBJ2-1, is DVKVTQSSRYLVKRTGEKVFLECVQDMDHENMFWYRQDPGLGLRLIYFSYDVKMKEKGDIPEGYSVSREKKERFSLILESASTNQTSMYLCASTKGLAGGPSYNEQFFGPGTRLTVL.

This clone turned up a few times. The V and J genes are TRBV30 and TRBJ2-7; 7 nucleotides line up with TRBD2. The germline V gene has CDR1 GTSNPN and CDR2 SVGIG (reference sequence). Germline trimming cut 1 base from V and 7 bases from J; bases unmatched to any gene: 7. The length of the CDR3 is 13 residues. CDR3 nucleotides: TGTGCCTGGAGTGGGGGAGGGCTCGGGGAGCAGTACTTC. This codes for CAWSGGGLGEQYF.

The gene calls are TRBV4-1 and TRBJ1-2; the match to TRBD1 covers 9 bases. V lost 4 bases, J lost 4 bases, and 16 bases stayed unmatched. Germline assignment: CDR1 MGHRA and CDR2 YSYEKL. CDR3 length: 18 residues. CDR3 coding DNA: TGCGCCAGCAGCCGAGGAAACCCGGGACAGGGTTGGGCCTATGGCTACACCTTC. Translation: CASSRGNPGQGWAYGYTF.

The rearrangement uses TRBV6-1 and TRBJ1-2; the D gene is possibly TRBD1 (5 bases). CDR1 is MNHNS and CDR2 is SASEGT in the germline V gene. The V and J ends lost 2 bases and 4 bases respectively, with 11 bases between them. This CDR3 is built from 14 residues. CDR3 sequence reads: CASSESQGSYGYTF. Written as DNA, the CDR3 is TGTGCCAGCAGTGAATCGCAGGGTAGCTATGGCTACACCTTC.

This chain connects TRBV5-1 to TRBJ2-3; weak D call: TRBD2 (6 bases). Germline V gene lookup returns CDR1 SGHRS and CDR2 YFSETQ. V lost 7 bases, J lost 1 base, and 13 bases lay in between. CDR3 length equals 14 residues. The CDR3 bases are TGCGCCAGCGCAGGGACGGGGGGCACAGATACGCAGTATTTT. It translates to CASAGTGGTDTQYF.

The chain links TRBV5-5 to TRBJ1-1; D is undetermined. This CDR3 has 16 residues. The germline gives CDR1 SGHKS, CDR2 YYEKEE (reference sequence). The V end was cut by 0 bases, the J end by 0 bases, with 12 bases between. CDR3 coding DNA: TGTGCCAGCAGCTTGGCCGAAGGCGGGTTGAACACTGAAGCTTTCTTT. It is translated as CASSLAEGGLNTEAFF.

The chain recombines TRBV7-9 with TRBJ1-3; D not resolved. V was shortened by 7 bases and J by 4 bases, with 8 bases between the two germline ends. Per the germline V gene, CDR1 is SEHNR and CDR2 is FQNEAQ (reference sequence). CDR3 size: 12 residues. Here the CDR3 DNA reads TGTGCCAGCAACTCAAACGGAAACACCATATATTTT. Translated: CASNSNGNTIYF.

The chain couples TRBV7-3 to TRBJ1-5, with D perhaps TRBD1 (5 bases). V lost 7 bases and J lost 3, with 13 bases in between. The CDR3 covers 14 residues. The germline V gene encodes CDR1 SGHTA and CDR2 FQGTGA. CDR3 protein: CASIDKGLNQPQHF. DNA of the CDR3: TGTGCCAGCATAGACAAGGGACTCAATCAGCCCCAGCATTTT.

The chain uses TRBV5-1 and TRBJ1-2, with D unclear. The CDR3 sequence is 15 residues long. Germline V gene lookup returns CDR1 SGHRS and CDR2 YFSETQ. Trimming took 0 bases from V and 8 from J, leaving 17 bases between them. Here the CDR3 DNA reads TGCGCCAGCAGCTTGGACGAGAGTCAAAATCGGGGCTACACCTTC. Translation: CASSLDESQNRGYTF. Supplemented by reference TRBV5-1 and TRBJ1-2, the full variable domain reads KAGVTQTPRYLIKTRGQQVTLSCSPISGHRSVSWYQQTPGQGLQFLFEYFSETQRNKGNFPGRFSGRQFSNSRSEMNVSTLELGDSALYLCASSLDESQNRGYTFGSGTRLTVV.

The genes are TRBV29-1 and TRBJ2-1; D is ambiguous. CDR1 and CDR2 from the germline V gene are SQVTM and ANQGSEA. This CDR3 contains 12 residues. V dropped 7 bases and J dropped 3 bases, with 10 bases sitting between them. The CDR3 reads CSARLGYNEQFF. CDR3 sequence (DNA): TGCAGCGCTCGGCTAGGCTACAATGAGCAGTTCTTC.

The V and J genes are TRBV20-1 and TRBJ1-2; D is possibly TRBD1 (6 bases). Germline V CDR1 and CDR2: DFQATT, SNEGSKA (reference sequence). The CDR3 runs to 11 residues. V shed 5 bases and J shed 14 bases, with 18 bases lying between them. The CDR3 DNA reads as TGCAGTGCTCCCCAGGGGTTATTGAGGACCTTC. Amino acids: CSAPQGLLRTF.

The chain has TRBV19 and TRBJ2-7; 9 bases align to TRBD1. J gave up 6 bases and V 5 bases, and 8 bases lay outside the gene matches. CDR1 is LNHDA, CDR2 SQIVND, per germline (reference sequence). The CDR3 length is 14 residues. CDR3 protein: CASSSTGGWSEQYF. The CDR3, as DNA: TGTGCCAGTAGTTCGACAGGGGGATGGAGCGAGCAGTACTTC.

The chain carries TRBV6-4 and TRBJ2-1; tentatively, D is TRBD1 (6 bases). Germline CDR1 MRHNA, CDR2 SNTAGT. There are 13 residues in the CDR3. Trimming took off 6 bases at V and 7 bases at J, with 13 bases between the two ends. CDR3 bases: TGTGCCAGCAGGAGCGACAGGTTGAATGAGCAGTTCTTC. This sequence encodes CASRSDRLNEQFF.